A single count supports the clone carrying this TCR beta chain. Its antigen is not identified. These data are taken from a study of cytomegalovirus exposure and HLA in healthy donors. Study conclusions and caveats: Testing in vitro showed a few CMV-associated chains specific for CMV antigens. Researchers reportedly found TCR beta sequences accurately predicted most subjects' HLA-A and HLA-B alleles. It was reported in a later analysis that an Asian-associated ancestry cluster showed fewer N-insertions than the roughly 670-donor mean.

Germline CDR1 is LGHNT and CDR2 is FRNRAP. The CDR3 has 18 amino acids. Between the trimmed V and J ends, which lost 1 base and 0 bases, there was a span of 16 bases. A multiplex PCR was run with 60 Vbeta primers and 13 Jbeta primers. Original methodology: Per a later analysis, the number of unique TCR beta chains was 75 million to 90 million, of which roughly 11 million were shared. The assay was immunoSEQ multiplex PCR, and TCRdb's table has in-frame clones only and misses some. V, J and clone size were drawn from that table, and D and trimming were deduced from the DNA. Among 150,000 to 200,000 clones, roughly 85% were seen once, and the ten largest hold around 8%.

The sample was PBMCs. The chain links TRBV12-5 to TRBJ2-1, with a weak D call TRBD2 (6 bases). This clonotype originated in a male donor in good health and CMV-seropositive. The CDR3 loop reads CASGLAPTSASSYNEQFF. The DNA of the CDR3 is TGTGCTAGTGGTTTGGCGCCGACTAGTGCGAGCTCCTACAATGAGCAGTTCTTC. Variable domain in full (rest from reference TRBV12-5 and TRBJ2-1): DARVTQTPRHKVTEMGQEVTMRCQPILGHNTVFWYRQTMMQGLELLAYFRNRAPLDDSGMPKDRFSAEMPDATLATLKIQPSEPRDSAVYFCASGLAPTSASSYNEQFFGPGTRLTVL.